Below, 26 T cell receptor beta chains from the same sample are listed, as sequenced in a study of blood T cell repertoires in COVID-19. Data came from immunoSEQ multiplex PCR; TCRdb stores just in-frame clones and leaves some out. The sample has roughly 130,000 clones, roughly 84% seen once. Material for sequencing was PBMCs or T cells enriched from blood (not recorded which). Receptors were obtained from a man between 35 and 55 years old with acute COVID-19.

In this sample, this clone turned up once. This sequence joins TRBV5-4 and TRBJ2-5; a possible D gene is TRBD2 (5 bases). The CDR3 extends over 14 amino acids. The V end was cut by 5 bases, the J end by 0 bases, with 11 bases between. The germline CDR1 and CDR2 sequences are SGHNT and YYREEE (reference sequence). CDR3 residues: CASSNGDHQETQYF. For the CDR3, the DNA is TGTGCCAGCAGTAACGGGGATCACCAAGAGACCCAGTACTTC.

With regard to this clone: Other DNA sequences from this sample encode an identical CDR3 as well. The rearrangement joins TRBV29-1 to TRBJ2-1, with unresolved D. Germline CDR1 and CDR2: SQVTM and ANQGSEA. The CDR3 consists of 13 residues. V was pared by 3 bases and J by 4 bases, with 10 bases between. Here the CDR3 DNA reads TGCAGCGTTGATGGTTCCAGTTACAATGAGCAGTTCTTC. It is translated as CSVDGSSYNEQFF.

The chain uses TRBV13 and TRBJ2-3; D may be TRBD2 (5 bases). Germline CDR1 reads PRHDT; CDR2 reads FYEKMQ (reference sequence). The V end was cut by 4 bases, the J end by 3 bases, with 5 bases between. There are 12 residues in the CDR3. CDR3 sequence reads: CASSWETDTQYF. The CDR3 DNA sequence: TGTGCCAGCAGCTGGGAGACAGATACGCAGTATTTT.

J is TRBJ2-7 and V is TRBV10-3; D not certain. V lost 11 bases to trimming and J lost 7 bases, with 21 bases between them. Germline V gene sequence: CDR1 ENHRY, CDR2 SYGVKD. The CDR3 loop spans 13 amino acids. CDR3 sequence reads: CAAGNLLKEEQYF. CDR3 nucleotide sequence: TGTGCCGCCGGTAACCTTCTTAAAGAAGAGCAGTACTTC.

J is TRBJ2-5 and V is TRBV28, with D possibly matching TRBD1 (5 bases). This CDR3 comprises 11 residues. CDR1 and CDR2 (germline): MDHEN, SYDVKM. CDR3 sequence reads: CAIGASETQYF. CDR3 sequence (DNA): TGTGCGATTGGGGCGTCAGAGACCCAGTACTTC.

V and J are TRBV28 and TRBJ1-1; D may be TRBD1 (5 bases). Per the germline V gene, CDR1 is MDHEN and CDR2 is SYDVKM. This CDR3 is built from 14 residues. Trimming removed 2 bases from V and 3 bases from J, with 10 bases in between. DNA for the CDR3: TGTGCCAGCAGTTTACACGGGGGGGACACTGAAGCTTTCTTT. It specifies CASSLHGGDTEAFF.

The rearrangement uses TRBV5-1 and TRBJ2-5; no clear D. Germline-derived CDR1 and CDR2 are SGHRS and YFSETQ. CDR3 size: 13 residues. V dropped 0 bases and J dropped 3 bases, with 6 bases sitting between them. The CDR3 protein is CASSLALKETQYF. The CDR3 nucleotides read TGCGCCAGCAGCTTGGCACTGAAAGAGACCCAGTACTTC.

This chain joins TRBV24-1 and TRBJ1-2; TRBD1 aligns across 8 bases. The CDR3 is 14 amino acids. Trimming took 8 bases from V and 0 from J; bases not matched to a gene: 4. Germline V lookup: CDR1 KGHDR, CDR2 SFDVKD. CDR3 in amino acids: CATNTGGPNYGYTF. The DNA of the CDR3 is TGTGCCACCAATACAGGGGGACCTAACTATGGCTACACCTTC.

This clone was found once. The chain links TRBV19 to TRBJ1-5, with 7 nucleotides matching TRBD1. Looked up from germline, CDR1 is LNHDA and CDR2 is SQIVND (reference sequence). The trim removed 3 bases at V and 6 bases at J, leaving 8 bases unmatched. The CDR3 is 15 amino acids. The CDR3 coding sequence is TGTGCCAGTAGTATCAAGGGGGCGCGGGGTCAGCCCCAGCATTTT. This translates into CASSIKGARGQPQHF.

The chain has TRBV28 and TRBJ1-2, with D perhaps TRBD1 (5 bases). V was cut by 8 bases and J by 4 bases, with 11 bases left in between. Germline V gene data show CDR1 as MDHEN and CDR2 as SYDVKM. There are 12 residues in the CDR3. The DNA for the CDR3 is TGTGCCAGCCTGGGGGGAGGCTATGGCTACACCTTC. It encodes CASLGGGYGYTF.

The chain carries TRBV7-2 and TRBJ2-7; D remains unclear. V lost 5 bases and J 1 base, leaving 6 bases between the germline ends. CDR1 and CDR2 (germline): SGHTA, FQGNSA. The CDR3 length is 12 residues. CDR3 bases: TGTGCCAGCAGCGTACGGTCCTACGAGCAGTACTTC. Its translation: CASSVRSYEQYF.

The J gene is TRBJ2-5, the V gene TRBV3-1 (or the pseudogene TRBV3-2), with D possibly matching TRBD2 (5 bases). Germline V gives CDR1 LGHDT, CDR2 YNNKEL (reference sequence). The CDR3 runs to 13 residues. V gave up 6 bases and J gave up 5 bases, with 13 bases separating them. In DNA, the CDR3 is TGTGCCAGCAGAGCTCCGGGGTTGGAGACCCAGTACTTC. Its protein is CASRAPGLETQYF.

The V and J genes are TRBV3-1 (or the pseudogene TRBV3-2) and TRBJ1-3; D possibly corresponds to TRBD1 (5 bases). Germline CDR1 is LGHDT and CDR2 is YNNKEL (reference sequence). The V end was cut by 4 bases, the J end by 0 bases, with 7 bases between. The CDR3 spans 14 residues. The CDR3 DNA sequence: TGTGCCAGCAGCCTCGGGGGCTCTGGAAACACCATATATTTT. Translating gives CASSLGGSGNTIYF.

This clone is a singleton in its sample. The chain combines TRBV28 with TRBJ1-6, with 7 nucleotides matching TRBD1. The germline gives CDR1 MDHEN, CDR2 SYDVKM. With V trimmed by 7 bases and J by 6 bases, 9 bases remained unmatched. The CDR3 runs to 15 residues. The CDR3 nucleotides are TGTGCCAGCACGGGACAGTCCTTCTTTAATTCACCCCTCCACTTT. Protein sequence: CASTGQSFFNSPLHF.

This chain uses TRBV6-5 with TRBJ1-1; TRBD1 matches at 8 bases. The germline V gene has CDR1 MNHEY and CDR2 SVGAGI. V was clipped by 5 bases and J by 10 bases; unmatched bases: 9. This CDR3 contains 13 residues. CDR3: CASSIIPTGGAFF. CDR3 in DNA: TGTGCCAGCAGTATAATTCCCACAGGGGGAGCTTTCTTT.

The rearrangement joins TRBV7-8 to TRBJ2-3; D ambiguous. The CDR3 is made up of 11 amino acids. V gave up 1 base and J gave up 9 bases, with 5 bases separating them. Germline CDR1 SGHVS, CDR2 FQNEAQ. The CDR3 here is CASSLGATQYF. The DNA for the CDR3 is TGTGCCAGCAGCTTAGGGGCGACGCAGTATTTT.

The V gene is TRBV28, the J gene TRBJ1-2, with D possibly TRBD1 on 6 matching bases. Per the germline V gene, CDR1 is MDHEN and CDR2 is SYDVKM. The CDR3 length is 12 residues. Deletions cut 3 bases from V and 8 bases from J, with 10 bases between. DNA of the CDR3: TGTGCCAGCAGTTTGAGGGGGAGCGGCTACACCTTC. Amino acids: CASSLRGSGYTF.

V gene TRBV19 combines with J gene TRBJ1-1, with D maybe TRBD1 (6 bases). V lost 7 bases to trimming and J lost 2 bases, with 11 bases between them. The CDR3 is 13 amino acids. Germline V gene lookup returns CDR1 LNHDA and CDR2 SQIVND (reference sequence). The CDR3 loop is CASTQGPNTEAFF. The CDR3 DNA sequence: TGTGCCAGTACACAGGGACCTAACACTGAAGCTTTCTTT.

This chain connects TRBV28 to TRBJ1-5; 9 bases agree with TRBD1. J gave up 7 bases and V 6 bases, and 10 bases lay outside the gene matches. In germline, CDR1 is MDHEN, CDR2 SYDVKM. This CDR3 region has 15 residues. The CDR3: CASRSGTGNEQPQHF. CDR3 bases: TGTGCCAGCAGATCCGGGACAGGGAACGAGCAGCCCCAGCATTTT.

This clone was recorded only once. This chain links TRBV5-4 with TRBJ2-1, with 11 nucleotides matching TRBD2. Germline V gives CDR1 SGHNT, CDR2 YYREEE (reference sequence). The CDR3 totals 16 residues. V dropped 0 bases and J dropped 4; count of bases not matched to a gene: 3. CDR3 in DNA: TGTGCCAGCAGCTTGGCCCTAGCGGGGGGTTACAATGAGCAGTTCTTC. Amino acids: CASSLALAGGYNEQFF.

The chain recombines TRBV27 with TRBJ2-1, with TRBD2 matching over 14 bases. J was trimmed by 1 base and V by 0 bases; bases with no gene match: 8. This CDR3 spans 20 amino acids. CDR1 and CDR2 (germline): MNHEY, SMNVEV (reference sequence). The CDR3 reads CASSLSPGTSGSVSYNEQFF. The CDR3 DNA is TGTGCCAGCAGTTTATCCCCAGGGACTAGCGGGAGTGTTTCCTACAATGAGCAGTTCTTC.

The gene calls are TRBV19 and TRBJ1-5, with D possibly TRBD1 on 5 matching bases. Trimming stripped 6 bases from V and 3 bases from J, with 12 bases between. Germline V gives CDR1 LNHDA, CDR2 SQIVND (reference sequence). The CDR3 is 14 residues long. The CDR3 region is CASRKRGFNQPQHF. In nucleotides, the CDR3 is TGTGCCAGTAGAAAACGGGGGTTCAATCAGCCCCAGCATTTT.

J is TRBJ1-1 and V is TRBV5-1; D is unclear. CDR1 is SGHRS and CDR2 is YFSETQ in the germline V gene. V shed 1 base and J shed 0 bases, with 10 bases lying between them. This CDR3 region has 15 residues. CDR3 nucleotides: TGCGCCAGCAGCTTGACGAGCGCGATGAACACTGAAGCTTTCTTT. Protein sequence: CASSLTSAMNTEAFF.

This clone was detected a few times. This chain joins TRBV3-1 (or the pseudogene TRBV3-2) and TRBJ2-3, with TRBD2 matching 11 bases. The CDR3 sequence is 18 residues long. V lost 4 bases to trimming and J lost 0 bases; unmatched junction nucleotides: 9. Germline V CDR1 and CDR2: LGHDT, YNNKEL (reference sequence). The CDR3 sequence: CASSRRLAGSSSTDTQYF. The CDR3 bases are TGTGCCAGCAGCCGCCGACTAGCGGGGAGCTCTAGCACAGATACGCAGTATTTT.

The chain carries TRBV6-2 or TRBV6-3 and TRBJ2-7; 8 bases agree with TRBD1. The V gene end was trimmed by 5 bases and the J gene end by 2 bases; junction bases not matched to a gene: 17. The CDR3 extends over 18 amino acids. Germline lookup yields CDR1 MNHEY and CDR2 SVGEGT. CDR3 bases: TGTGCCAGCAGTATGCGGACAGGGAATAGACGAATTACCTACGAGCAGTACTTC. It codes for CASSMRTGNRRITYEQYF.

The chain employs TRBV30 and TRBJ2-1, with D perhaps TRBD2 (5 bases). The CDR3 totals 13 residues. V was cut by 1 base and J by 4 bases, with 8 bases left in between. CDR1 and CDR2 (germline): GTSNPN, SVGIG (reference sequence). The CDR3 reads CAWSGRAYNEQFF. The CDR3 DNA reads TGTGCCTGGAGTGGGCGGGCTTACAATGAGCAGTTCTTC.